These T cell receptor beta chains were read from a single sample in a study of shared clonotypes between healthy human individuals. Repertoires were generated with immunoSEQ multiplex PCR, while TCRdb's copy carries only in-frame clones and drops some. The repertoire consists of 850,000 to 1,200,000 clones, with 65% to 80% occurring once and the leading ten covering 1.4%. The specimen sequenced was memory CD4+ T cells sorted from blood. Receptor source: a man between 18 and 35 years old in good health. Each CDR3 is given with its conserved first and last residue. The D gene is left open where the match is weak. Clone size, where shown, is once, few, many, or a class for clones that have expanded.

V gene	D gene	clone size	J gene	CDR3 protein	CDR3 DNA
TRBV10-1	TRBD1	NA	TRBJ1-5	CASSESLGTGGNQPQHF	TGCGCCAGCAGTGAGTCCCTCGGGACAGGGGGCAATCAGCCCCAGCATTTT
TRBV6-6	NA	NA	TRBJ1-3	CASRSSGNTIYF	TGTGCCAGCAGGAGCTCTGGAAACACCATATATTTT
TRBV15	NA	NA	TRBJ1-5	CATSRAGGASQPQHF	TGTGCCACCAGCAGAGCGGGGGGGGCGAGTCAGCCCCAGCATTTT
TRBV5-1	TRBD1	NA	TRBJ2-3	CASSLLTGGVDTQYF	TGCGCCAGCAGCTTGTTGACAGGGGGCGTCGATACGCAGTATTTT
TRBV5-5	TRBD2	few	TRBJ2-7	CASSLAGGTRYEQYF	TGTGCCAGCAGCTTGGCCGGGGGGACCCGCTACGAGCAGTACTTC
TRBV10-3	NA	NA	TRBJ1-2	CAISDIGAGGYTF	TGTGCCATCAGTGATATAGGGGCCGGGGGCTACACCTTC
TRBV28	NA	NA	TRBJ1-5	CASRRGEESNQPQHF	TGTGCCAGCAGAAGAGGGGAGGAGAGCAATCAGCCCCAGCATTTT
TRBV20-1	TRBD1	few	TRBJ2-7	CSATDRVGQYF	TGCAGTGCGACCGACAGGGTGGGGCAGTACTTC
TRBV7-2	NA	NA	TRBJ1-2	CASSLGTGNYGYTF	TGTGCCAGCAGCTTAGGTACAGGGAACTATGGCTACACCTTC
TRBV5-6	NA	many	TRBJ1-1	CASSPPAGNTEAFF	TGTGCCAGCAGCCCCCCGGCAGGGAACACTGAAGCTTTCTTT
TRBV7-2	NA	NA	TRBJ1-2	CASTVLTEFNGYTF	TGTGCCAGCACCGTATTGACAGAATTTAATGGCTACACCTTC
TRBV5-6	TRBD2	NA	TRBJ2-3	CASSFLTSGASTDTQYF	TGTGCCAGCAGCTTCCTAACTAGCGGGGCTAGCACAGATACGCAGTATTTT
TRBV7-3	TRBD2	NA	TRBJ2-7	CARLLSGATKQYF	TGTGCCCGACTACTAAGCGGGGCTACGAAGCAGTACTTC
TRBV29-1	NA	NA	TRBJ1-2	CSVEFNYGYTF	TGCAGCGTCGAATTTAACTATGGCTACACCTTC
TRBV6-1	NA	many	TRBJ1-1	CASSDLRLGQYKNTEAFF	TGTGCCAGCAGTGACCTGAGACTAGGACAGTACAAGAACACTGAAGCTTTCTTT
TRBV10-1	TRBD2	NA	TRBJ2-1	CASSESLAGAEQFF	TGCGCCAGCAGTGAGTCGCTAGCGGGAGCTGAGCAGTTCTTC
TRBV10-3	TRBD1	NA	TRBJ1-1	CAIRGQGGTEAFF	TGTGCCATCAGGGGACAGGGGGGCACTGAAGCTTTCTTT
TRBV27	NA	NA	TRBJ2-3	CASSLWSGDDTQYF	TGTGCCAGCAGTTTATGGTCCGGTGATGATACGCAGTATTTT
TRBV28	NA	NA	TRBJ1-5	CASRGGIGGQPQHF	TGTGCCAGCAGAGGGGGTATAGGCGGTCAGCCCCAGCATTTT
TRBV4-3	TRBD1	once	TRBJ2-6	CASSVGQGHSGANVLTF	TGCGCCAGCAGCGTCGGACAGGGCCACTCTGGGGCCAACGTCCTGACTTTC
TRBV28	TRBD1	NA	TRBJ1-2	CASSLTGVYGYTF	TGTGCCAGCAGTTTGACAGGGGTCTATGGCTACACCTTC
TRBV10-3	NA	once	TRBJ2-3	CAIKDSTDTQYF	TGTGCCATCAAGGACAGCACAGATACGCAGTATTTT